This passage covers 24 T cell receptor beta chains from one sample sequenced in a study of T cell responses to AZD1222 COVID-19 vaccine. Clones were sequenced by immunoSEQ multiplex PCR, and TCRdb holds only the in-frame ones, with some missing. The sample yields 95,000 to 150,000 clones, approximately 90% seen once. Sequencing was performed on peripheral blood, taken on day 0 of AZD1222 vaccination. These receptors were collected from an adult in good health.

The V gene is TRBV7-8, the J gene TRBJ2-2; 12 positions match TRBD2. This CDR3 is 17 amino acids long. V was pared by 5 bases and J by 3 bases, with 7 bases of the junction left unmatched. Germline V CDR1 and CDR2: SGHVS, FQNEAQ. In DNA, the CDR3 is TGTGCCAGCAGCGGATGGACTAGCGGGGTGGACACCGGGGAGCTGTTTTTT. Translated: CASSGWTSGVDTGELFF.

This chain joins TRBV29-1 and TRBJ2-2; TRBD1 matches 7 bases. V lost 6 bases and J lost 0; bases outside the gene matches: 7. This CDR3 has 15 amino acids. In germline, CDR1 is SQVTM, CDR2 ANQGSEA. The CDR3 loop reads CSVVTGQSNTGELFF. For the CDR3, the DNA is TGCAGCGTCGTGACGGGACAGTCGAACACCGGGGAGCTGTTTTTT.

The chain employs TRBV10-3 and TRBJ2-1; tentatively, D is TRBD1 (5 bases). V was pared by 0 bases and J by 7 bases, with 22 bases between. CDR1 and CDR2 (germline): ENHRY, SYGVKD. The CDR3 covers 18 residues. The CDR3 DNA follows: TGTGCCATCAGTGAGTCGATCCGCCACAGGCCCGATCCAAATGAGCAGTTCTTC. Translating it yields CAISESIRHRPDPNEQFF.

The chain carries TRBV7-2 and TRBJ1-5; D might be TRBD1 (5 bases). Looked up from germline, CDR1 is SGHTA and CDR2 is FQGNSA. Trimming removed 5 bases at V and 0 bases at J, with 20 bases between. The CDR3 spans 18 residues. CDR3 sequence (DNA): TGTGCCAGCAGCGCTAGGCCCCCGACAGAATATAGCAATCAGCCCCAGCATTTT. This gives the protein CASSARPPTEYSNQPQHF.

The chain combines TRBV27 with TRBJ2-3; D might be TRBD2 (5 bases). Germline loops: CDR1 MNHEY, CDR2 SMNVEV (reference sequence). There are 14 residues in the CDR3. The V gene lost 3 bases and the J gene lost 7 bases, with 14 bases spanning the gap. Here the CDR3 DNA reads TGTGCCAGCAGTTTTGGTAGCGTCAGAAATACGCAGTATTTT. The encoded protein is CASSFGSVRNTQYF.

This chain connects TRBV27 to TRBJ1-1; 7 bases align to TRBD1. This CDR3 has 14 residues. The germline gives CDR1 MNHEY, CDR2 SMNVEV (reference sequence). Trimming removed 5 bases from V and 6 bases from J; junction bases left unmatched: 9. The CDR3 region is CASSPGTDWAEAFF. CDR3 nucleotides: TGTGCCAGCAGTCCCGGGACAGATTGGGCTGAAGCTTTCTTT.

The genes are TRBV19 and TRBJ1-2; TRBD1 aligns across 11 bases. The CDR3 has 15 residues. The V gene end was trimmed by 5 bases and the J gene end by 2 bases; junction bases not matched to a gene: 4. The germline V gene encodes CDR1 LNHDA and CDR2 SQIVND (reference sequence). The DNA of the CDR3 is TGTGCCAGTAGTTTCCGGGACAGGGGGAACTATGGCTACACCTTC. Protein sequence: CASSFRDRGNYGYTF.

This chain joins TRBV28 and TRBJ1-1; perhaps TRBD1 as D (6 bases). This CDR3 contains 14 residues. V was trimmed by 3 bases and J by 5 bases, leaving 13 bases between them. CDR1 and CDR2 from the germline V gene are MDHEN and SYDVKM. CDR3 DNA sequence: TGTGCCAGCAGTTTCCGGGGGGCGCGGACTGAAGCTTTCTTT. Translation: CASSFRGARTEAFF.

The chain carries TRBV7-8 and TRBJ1-5; D ambiguous. The length of the CDR3 is 12 residues. Germline CDR1 SGHVS, CDR2 FQNEAQ. Trimming took off 1 base at V and 4 bases at J, with 2 bases between the two ends. CDR3 in DNA: TGTGCCAGCAGCTTAGTGAATCAGCCCCAGCATTTT. Its translation is CASSLVNQPQHF.

This chain joins TRBV29-1 and TRBJ1-1, with a tentative D call TRBD1 (6 bases). This CDR3 is built from 12 residues. Trimming stripped 4 bases from V and 5 bases from J, with 11 bases between. In germline, CDR1 is SQVTM, CDR2 ANQGSEA. The CDR3 loop is CSVAGDGTEAFF. The CDR3 region has the DNA TGCAGCGTTGCAGGGGATGGGACTGAAGCTTTCTTT.

This chain links TRBV7-9 with TRBJ2-1, with 8 positions matching TRBD2. The CDR3 spans 15 residues. CDR1 is SEHNR, CDR2 FQNEAQ, per germline (reference sequence). Trimming at V came to 2 bases and at J to 8 bases, leaving 8 bases not matched to a gene. DNA for the CDR3: TGTGCCAGCAGCTTACTCGGGAGGGCCCTCGATGAGCAGTTCTTC. Translating gives CASSLLGRALDEQFF. Full variable domain (remainder filled in from reference TRBV7-9 and TRBJ2-1): DTGVSQNPRHKITKRGQNVTFRCDPISEHNRLYWYRQTLGQGPEFLTYFQNEAQLEKSRLLSDRFSAERPKGSFSTLEIQRTEQGDSAMYLCASSLLGRALDEQFFGPGTRLTVL.

The genes are TRBV7-2 and TRBJ2-5; D is undetermined. This CDR3 is built from 14 residues. The ends were cut back, 3 bases at V and 1 base at J, with 9 bases in the middle. Germline V gene sequence: CDR1 SGHTA, CDR2 FQGNSA. The CDR3 reads CASSFYNPQETQYF. The CDR3, as DNA: TGTGCCAGCAGCTTTTATAACCCCCAAGAGACCCAGTACTTC.

V usage is TRBV19 and J usage is TRBJ1-5, with a tentative D call TRBD1 (6 bases). This CDR3 spans 14 amino acids. Looked up from germline, CDR1 is LNHDA and CDR2 is SQIVND (reference sequence). Trimming pared 0 bases from V and 4 bases from J, leaving 7 bases between. The CDR3 loop reads CASSIERGNQPQHF. The CDR3 DNA follows: TGTGCCAGTAGTATAGAGAGGGGGAATCAGCCCCAGCATTTT. The variable domain in full, with the rest retrieved from reference TRBV19 and TRBJ1-5, is DGGITQSPKYLFRKEGQNVTLSCEQNLNHDAMYWYRQDPGQGLRLIYYSQIVNDFQKGDIAEGYSVSREKKESFPLTVTSAQKNPTAFYLCASSIERGNQPQHFGDGTRLSIL.

This clone has only one observation. This chain connects TRBV2 to TRBJ2-3, with D perhaps assigned TRBD1 or TRBD2 (5 bases each). CDR3 length: 17 amino acids. Germline CDR1 SNHLY, CDR2 FYNNEI. Trimming removed 1 base from V and 0 bases from J, with 14 bases in between. The CDR3 bases are TGTGCCAGCAGTGAAGAGTCGGGAAGGGGTAGCACAGATACGCAGTATTTT. Its translation: CASSEESGRGSTDTQYF. The full variable domain, completed using reference TRBV2 and TRBJ2-3, is EPEVTQTPSHQVTQMGQEVILRCVPISNHLYFYWYRQILGQKVEFLVSFYNNEISEKSEIFDDQFSVERPDGSNFTLKIRSTKLEDSAMYFCASSEESGRGSTDTQYFGPGTRLTVL.

V usage is TRBV29-1 and J usage is TRBJ1-1, with TRBD1 matching 7 bases. Trimming removed 5 bases from V and 0 bases from J; junction bases left unmatched: 9. The CDR3 extends over 15 amino acids. Germline values: CDR1 SQVTM, CDR2 ANQGSEA. CDR3 sequence (DNA): TGCAGCGTTTCGACGGACAGGCTAATGAACACTGAAGCTTTCTTT. The encoded protein is CSVSTDRLMNTEAFF.

The rearrangement uses TRBV18 and TRBJ1-6; possible D gene TRBD1, 5 bases. With 3 bases removed from V and 11 bases from J, the gap between germline ends came to 14 bases. This CDR3 spans 14 amino acids. The germline gives CDR1 KGHSH, CDR2 LQKENI. In nucleotides, the CDR3 is TGTGCCAGCTCACCGACAGAGGGACGCCCACCCCTCCACTTT. It encodes CASSPTEGRPPLHF. Variable domain in full (rest from reference TRBV18 and TRBJ1-6): NAGVMQNPRHLVRRRGQEARLRCSPMKGHSHVYWYRQLPEEGLKFMVYLQKENIIDESGMPKERFSAEFPKEGPSILRIQQVVRGDSAAYFCASSPTEGRPPLHFGNGTRLTVT.

This chain uses TRBV29-1 with TRBJ2-1; 7 bases are shared with TRBD1. This CDR3 spans 13 amino acids. V lost 7 bases to trimming and J lost 3 bases; unmatched junction nucleotides: 6. Germline CDR1 is SQVTM and CDR2 is ANQGSEA. The CDR3 bases are TGCAGCGGCCAGGGGGTGGACTACAATGAGCAGTTCTTC. Translation gives CSGQGVDYNEQFF.

V is TRBV6-5 and J is TRBJ1-6; D is perhaps TRBD1 (6 bases). The CDR3 runs 14 residues. Trimming took off 2 bases at V and 12 bases at J, with 14 bases between the two ends. The germline V gene has CDR1 MNHEY and CDR2 SVGAGI. CDR3 protein: CASSYARGRIPLHF. CDR3 DNA: TGTGCCAGCAGTTACGCCAGGGGTCGGATACCCCTCCACTTT.

This sequence joins TRBV7-8 and TRBJ1-1; D unclear. CDR1 is SGHVS and CDR2 is FQNEAQ in the germline V gene. V was clipped by 3 bases and J by 11 bases, with 16 bases between them. The CDR3 runs to 13 residues. DNA for the CDR3: TGTGCCAGCAGCTTTTCTGAGCAGACCGGGGCTTTCTTT. Protein sequence: CASSFSEQTGAFF.

The CDR3 nucleotides read TGCGCCAGCAGCCTTATAAAATTTGGACAGGGTTGGGTAAATACTGAAGCTTTCTTT. Its protein is CASSLIKFGQGWVNTEAFF. The chain uses TRBV4-3 and TRBJ1-1, with 8 bases that match TRBD1. The CDR3 is made up of 19 amino acids. Trimming removed 4 bases from V and 5 bases from J; junction bases left unmatched: 21. CDR1 and CDR2 (germline): LGHNA, YSLEER.

The chain's CDR3 is CASSSRDREISNYGYTF. CDR3 DNA: TGTGCCAGCAGTTCCCGGGACAGAGAGATATCGAACTATGGCTACACCTTC. This chain connects TRBV27 to TRBJ1-2, with 7 positions matching TRBD1. Germline V lookup: CDR1 MNHEY, CDR2 SMNVEV (reference sequence). Losses at the gene ends were 4 bases for V and 2 bases for J; bases not matched to a gene: 13. This CDR3 is 17 amino acids long.

CDR3 sequence: CASSLDVGGTDTQYF. The CDR3 nucleotides are TGTGCCAGCAGCTTAGACGTCGGGGGCACAGATACGCAGTATTTT. This chain joins TRBV7-9 and TRBJ2-3; D is possibly TRBD2 (5 bases). V lost 1 base and J lost 1, with 9 bases in between. Germline V lookup: CDR1 SEHNR, CDR2 FQNEAQ (reference sequence). This CDR3 has 15 residues.

The V call is TRBV6-6, the J call TRBJ1-2; 12 bases agree with TRBD1. There are 15 residues in the CDR3. Unmatched junction bases numbered 11, after V lost 5 bases and J lost 10 bases. The germline V gene has CDR1 MNHNY and CDR2 SVGAGI (reference sequence). Here the CDR3 DNA reads TGTGCCAGCAGTAAAACGACCGGGACAGGGGGCTACTACACCTTC. Translation: CASSKTTGTGGYYTF.

The V and J genes are TRBV5-1 and TRBJ2-5, with D hard to call. V was pared by 2 bases and J by 4 bases, with 3 bases between. CDR1 is SGHRS, CDR2 YFSETQ, per germline. CDR3 size: 11 residues. CDR3 coding DNA: TGCGCCAGCAGCTTTTCAGAGACCCAGTACTTC. Translating gives CASSFSETQYF.